The 25 T cell receptor beta chains in this list originate from one sample, sequenced in a study of T cells in Graves' hyperthyroidism and ophthalmopathy. Amplified regions were TCR beta CDR3 sequences from RNA transcripts. The primer set for the first-round RT-PCR of the TCR CDR3 was HTBI. Via MiXCR, TCRdb re-called the multiplex PCR reads, giving one row per CDR3 protein. This sample carries fewer than 850,000 distinct CDR3 sequences, 17% of them seen once, and the ten largest clones take less than 20%. Sequencing was performed on blood. These receptors originate from a man between 45 and 60 years old with Graves' hyperthyroidism.

The rearrangement links TRBV20-1 to TRBJ2-7; D gene ambiguous. The CDR3 spans 14 residues. V lost 2 bases and J 5 bases, leaving 16 bases between the germline ends. The germline V gene encodes CDR1 DFQATT and CDR2 SNEGSKA (reference sequence). CDR3 sequence: CSARPGRSYHEQYF. The CDR3 DNA sequence: TGCAGTGCTAGACCGGGCAGGTCGTACCACGAGCAGTACTTC.

The table lists this clonotype with a few counts. The rearrangement links TRBV19 to TRBJ1-5; 9 bases agree with TRBD1. The CDR3 runs 14 residues. Per the germline V gene, CDR1 is LNHDA and CDR2 is SQIVND (reference sequence). Unmatched junction bases numbered 8, after V lost 5 bases and J lost 9 bases. CDR3 loop: CASSAGTGNRPQHF. CDR3 nucleotide sequence: TGTGCCAGTAGTGCCGGGACAGGGAATAGGCCCCAGCATTTT.

Only one count was recorded for this clonotype. The chain carries TRBV18 and TRBJ2-2; the match to TRBD1 covers 10 bases. This CDR3 has 14 residues. Germline V gene lookup returns CDR1 KGHSH and CDR2 LQKENI. With 3 bases clipped from V and 7 bases from J, the junction kept 2 bases outside the gene matches. The CDR3 nucleotides read TGTGCCAGCTCACCGGGACAGGGGAACGGGGAGCTGTTTTTT. Amino acid sequence: CASSPGQGNGELFF. The complete variable domain, with remaining parts taken from reference TRBV18 and TRBJ2-2, reads NAGVMQNPRHLVRRRGQEARLRCSPMKGHSHVYWYRQLPEEGLKFMVYLQKENIIDESGMPKERFSAEFPKEGPSILRIQQVVRGDSAAYFCASSPGQGNGELFFGEGSRLTVL.

This clonotype was seen at least ten times. The chain has TRBV18 and TRBJ2-7; the D call may be TRBD1 or TRBD2 (5 bases each). The germline V gene has CDR1 KGHSH and CDR2 LQKENI. The CDR3 runs to 14 residues. Trimming removed 1 base at V and 3 bases at J, with 10 bases between. DNA for the CDR3: TGTGCCAGCTCACCACGGGGGACCCTCTACGAGCAGTACTTC. It yields the protein CASSPRGTLYEQYF.

This clonotype was seen many times. This chain connects TRBV11-2 to TRBJ2-5, with 10 bases lining up with TRBD2. J lost 5 bases, V lost 1 base, and 13 bases had no gene match. Germline V lookup: CDR1 SGHAT, CDR2 FQNNGV. This CDR3 is 18 amino acids long. CDR3 residues: CASSLGWVSSGRLETQYF. The CDR3 nucleotides read TGTGCCAGCAGCTTAGGTTGGGTATCTAGCGGGAGATTGGAGACCCAGTACTTC.

This clonotype occurred many times. V and J are TRBV3-1 and TRBJ2-3; no definite D call. Per germline, CDR1 LGHDT and CDR2 YNNKEL (reference sequence). CDR3 length equals 14 residues. The V and J ends lost 1 base and 4 bases respectively, with 9 bases between them. In nucleotides, the CDR3 is TGTGCCAGCAGCCAAGGCTCTGCAGCAGATACGCAGTATTTT. Its translation: CASSQGSAADTQYF.

This clonotype came up many times. This chain joins TRBV18 and TRBJ1-5; 9 nucleotides line up with TRBD1. The germline V gene encodes CDR1 KGHSH and CDR2 LQKENI. This CDR3 comprises 15 residues. J gave up 4 bases and V 4 bases, and 5 bases lay outside the gene matches. As DNA, the CDR3 is TGTGCCAGCTCACTTTCCGGGACAGGGAATCAGCCCCAGCATTTT. Protein product: CASSLSGTGNQPQHF.

This clonotype appeared many times. V usage is TRBV28 and J usage is TRBJ2-7; D is possibly TRBD2 (5 bases). Germline CDR1 is MDHEN and CDR2 is SYDVKM. The CDR3 extends over 13 amino acids. The V gene lost 4 bases and the J gene lost 4 bases, with 11 bases spanning the gap. CDR3 loop: CASSSGNIYEQYF. The DNA for the CDR3 is TGTGCCAGCAGTTCGGGGAACATTTACGAGCAGTACTTC.

This chain's CDR3 is CASSLAGTSGGPHTYNEQFF. CDR3 sequence (DNA): TGTGCCAGCAGTTTGGCCGGGACTAGCGGGGGACCTCACACCTACAATGAGCAGTTCTTC. The chain carries TRBV28 and TRBJ2-1; 14 bases are shared with TRBD2. The V segment lost 3 bases and the J segment 2 bases; nucleotides outside the gene matches: 12. This CDR3 contains 20 residues. CDR1 and CDR2 (germline): MDHEN, SYDVKM.

The gene calls are TRBV6-1 and TRBJ2-1; D is possibly TRBD1 (5 bases). The CDR3 totals 17 residues. Germline V gives CDR1 MNHNS, CDR2 SASEGT. Trimming took 6 bases from V and 4 from J, leaving 22 bases between them. In DNA form, the CDR3 reads TGTGCCAGCAGGGATACCTTAATAGACAGTTCTTACAATGAGCAGTTCTTC. Its translation: CASRDTLIDSSYNEQFF.

V and J are TRBV18 and TRBJ2-1; no clear D gene. Germline CDR1 KGHSH, CDR2 LQKENI. This CDR3 is built from 13 residues. Trimming cost V 0 bases and J 6 bases, with 6 bases left between them. CDR3 residues: CASSPPNPNEQFF. For the CDR3, the DNA is TGTGCCAGCTCACCACCCAACCCCAATGAGCAGTTCTTC.

The chain recombines TRBV12-3 or TRBV12-4 with TRBJ1-1; D unresolved. V lost 5 bases to trimming and J lost 6 bases, with 7 bases between them. The length of the CDR3 is 11 residues. In DNA, the CDR3 is TGTGCCAGCAGTATGTACCCTGAAGCTTTCTTT. Protein product: CASSMYPEAFF.

In its sample, this clonotype was seen many times. This chain connects TRBV24-1 to TRBJ2-7; D may be TRBD1 or TRBD2 (5 bases each). CDR1 and CDR2 from the germline V gene are KGHDR and SFDVKD. This CDR3 has 15 residues. Deletions cut 4 bases from V and 6 bases from J, with 18 bases between. In DNA form, the CDR3 reads TGTGCCACCAGTGAAGGGACGTCGGTTGACGGCGAGCAGTACTTC. Translation gives CATSEGTSVDGEQYF.

This clonotype showed up just a few times. DNA for the CDR3: TGTGCCAGCAGACGTCCGCCCGGGGGCTTCCAAGAGACCCAGTACTTC. Translated, it gives CASRRPPGGFQETQYF. The chain joins TRBV6-2 or TRBV6-3 to TRBJ2-5, with D perhaps TRBD1 or TRBD2 (6 bases each). V lost 6 bases and J 1 base, leaving 18 bases between the germline ends. Looked up from germline, CDR1 is MNHEY and CDR2 is SVGEGT. The CDR3 runs to 16 residues.

This clonotype was seen more than once but under ten times. The chain recombines TRBV2 with TRBJ2-7; TRBD2 aligns across 10 bases. Losses at the gene ends were 4 bases for V and 3 bases for J; bases not matched to a gene: 12. The CDR3 runs 17 residues. Germline assignment: CDR1 SNHLY and CDR2 FYNNEI. The CDR3 sequence is CASSGPSGSVRSYEQYF. The CDR3 DNA is TGTGCCAGCAGTGGCCCTAGCGGGAGTGTACGAAGCTACGAGCAGTACTTC.

The table lists this clonotype with many counts. The rearrangement uses TRBV15 and TRBJ2-1; a possible D gene is TRBD2 (5 bases). The CDR3 sequence is 13 residues long. Trimming removed 8 bases from V and 1 base from J, with 9 bases in between. The V gene's germline CDR1 is LNHNV and CDR2 YYDKDF (reference sequence). The CDR3 coding sequence is TGTGCCACCGGTCGGGATTCCTACAATGAGCAGTTCTTC. This encodes CATGRDSYNEQFF.

V usage is TRBV5-1 and J usage is TRBJ2-7, with 9 bases aligning to TRBD1. CDR1 and CDR2 from the germline V gene are SGHRS and YFSETQ. This CDR3 comprises 13 residues. The junction had 4 bases not matched to a gene; V was cut back by 2 bases and J by 7 bases. The CDR3 region has the DNA TGCGCCAGCAGCTTACAGGGGGCTGATGAGCAGTACTTC. The encoded protein is CASSLQGADEQYF. The whole variable domain, remainder taken from reference TRBV5-1 and TRBJ2-7, is KAGVTQTPRYLIKTRGQQVTLSCSPISGHRSVSWYQQTPGQGLQFLFEYFSETQRNKGNFPGRFSGRQFSNSRSEMNVSTLELGDSALYLCASSLQGADEQYFGPGTRLTVT.

This clonotype was observed many times. The genes are TRBV2 and TRBJ2-7; no definite D call. CDR1 SNHLY and CDR2 FYNNEI come from the germline V gene. The CDR3 sequence is 14 residues long. V lost 1 base to trimming and J lost 2 bases, with 9 bases between them. CDR3 DNA: TGTGCCAGCAGTGAAGTGAGTTTTCCCTACGAGCAGTACTTC. Its translation is CASSEVSFPYEQYF.

This clonotype was seen a few times. The V call is TRBV28, the J call TRBJ1-5, with a weak D call TRBD1 (5 bases). The CDR3 totals 14 residues. Germline V gives CDR1 MDHEN, CDR2 SYDVKM. Trimming pared 7 bases from V and 2 bases from J, leaving 12 bases between. The CDR3 DNA reads as TGTGCCAGCACCCGCGGCAGGGGCAATCAGCCCCAGCATTTT. This sequence encodes CASTRGRGNQPQHF.

This clonotype has more than one count but fewer than ten. This chain joins TRBV29-1 and TRBJ2-2, with D maybe TRBD2 (5 bases). Trimming pared 1 base from V and 4 bases from J, leaving 13 bases between. The germline V gene has CDR1 SQVTM and CDR2 ANQGSEA. The CDR3 runs to 15 residues. DNA of the CDR3: TGCAGCGTTGAAGGGTACCGGGGTAGCACCGGGGAGCTGTTTTTT. Residues: CSVEGYRGSTGELFF.

The genes are TRBV7-3 and TRBJ2-1, with D tentatively TRBD1 (5 bases). Germline assignment: CDR1 SGHTA and CDR2 FQGTGA. V shed 4 bases and J shed 9 bases, with 13 bases lying between them. The CDR3 extends over 13 amino acids. CDR3 region: CASSWASRGEQFF. The CDR3 nucleotides are TGTGCCAGCAGCTGGGCTAGTAGGGGTGAGCAGTTCTTC.

The sample holds many counts of this clonotype. The V call is TRBV11-2, the J call TRBJ2-7; D call uncertain. The CDR3 has 13 residues. The germline V gene has CDR1 SGHAT and CDR2 FQNNGV. V was clipped by 4 bases and J by 5 bases, with 12 bases between them. This CDR3 reads CASSSQGFHEQYF. CDR3 DNA sequence: TGTGCCAGCAGCTCCCAAGGGTTCCACGAGCAGTACTTC.

In this sample, this clonotype turned up many times. This rearrangement joins TRBV6-1 to TRBJ1-2, with 11 bases fitting TRBD1. J was trimmed by 6 bases and V by 6 bases; bases with no gene match: 9. In germline, CDR1 is MNHNS, CDR2 SASEGT. The CDR3 contains 15 residues. CDR3 region: CASRSGTGGWDGYTF. Here the CDR3 DNA reads TGTGCCAGCAGATCCGGGACAGGGGGATGGGATGGCTACACCTTC.

In this sample, this clonotype turned up many times. This sequence joins TRBV5-1 and TRBJ2-7; D gene ambiguous. Trimming removed 5 bases from V and 3 bases from J, with 9 bases in between. Germline V gene sequence: CDR1 SGHRS, CDR2 YFSETQ. This CDR3 is 12 amino acids long. This CDR3 is CASRPDGYEQYF. The CDR3 DNA is TGCGCCAGCAGACCGGACGGCTACGAGCAGTACTTC.

This clonotype occurred many times. This chain links TRBV2 with TRBJ1-4, with TRBD1 identical over 8 bases. The trim removed 6 bases at V and 6 bases at J, leaving 6 bases unmatched. The CDR3 length is 14 residues. Looked up from germline, CDR1 is SNHLY and CDR2 is FYNNEI. CDR3 DNA sequence: TGTGCCAGCAGGGAGGACAGGGAGGATGAAAAACTGTTTTTT. Translated, it gives CASREDREDEKLFF. Full variable domain (missing parts from reference TRBV2 and TRBJ1-4): EPEVTQTPSHQVTQMGQEVILRCVPISNHLYFYWYRQILGQKVEFLVSFYNNEISEKSEIFDDQFSVERPDGSNFTLKIRSTKLEDSAMYFCASREDREDEKLFFGSGTQLSVL.